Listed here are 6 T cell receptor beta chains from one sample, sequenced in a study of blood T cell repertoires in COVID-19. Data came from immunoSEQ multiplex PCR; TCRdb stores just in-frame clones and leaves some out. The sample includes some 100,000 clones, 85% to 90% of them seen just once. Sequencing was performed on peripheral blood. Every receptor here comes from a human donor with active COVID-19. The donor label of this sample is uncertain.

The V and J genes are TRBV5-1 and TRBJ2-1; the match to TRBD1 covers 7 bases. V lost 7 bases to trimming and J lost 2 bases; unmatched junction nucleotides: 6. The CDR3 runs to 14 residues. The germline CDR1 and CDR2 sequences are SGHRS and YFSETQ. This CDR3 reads CASLRDSTYNEQFF. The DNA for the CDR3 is TGCGCCAGCCTCCGGGACAGCACCTACAATGAGCAGTTCTTC.

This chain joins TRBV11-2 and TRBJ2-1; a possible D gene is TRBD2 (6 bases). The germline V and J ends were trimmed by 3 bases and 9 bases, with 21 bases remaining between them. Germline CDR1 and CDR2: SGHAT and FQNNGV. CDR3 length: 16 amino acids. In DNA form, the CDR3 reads TGTGCCAGCAGCTTGACATTCGGCGGGACGAGTGGTGAGCAGTTCTTC. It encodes CASSLTFGGTSGEQFF.

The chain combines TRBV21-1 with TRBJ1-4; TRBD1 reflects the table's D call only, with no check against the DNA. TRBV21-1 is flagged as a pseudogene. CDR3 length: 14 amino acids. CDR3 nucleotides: TGTGCCAGCAGCAAGGGCCTAAAAGAAGAAAAACTGTTTTTT. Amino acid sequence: CASSKGLKEEKLFF.

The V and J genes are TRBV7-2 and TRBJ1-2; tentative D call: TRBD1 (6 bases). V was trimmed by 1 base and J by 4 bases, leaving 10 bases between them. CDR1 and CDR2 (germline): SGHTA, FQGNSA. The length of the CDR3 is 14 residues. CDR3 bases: TGTGCCAGCAGCTTAGTGTCAGGGGCCTATGGCTACACCTTC. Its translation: CASSLVSGAYGYTF.

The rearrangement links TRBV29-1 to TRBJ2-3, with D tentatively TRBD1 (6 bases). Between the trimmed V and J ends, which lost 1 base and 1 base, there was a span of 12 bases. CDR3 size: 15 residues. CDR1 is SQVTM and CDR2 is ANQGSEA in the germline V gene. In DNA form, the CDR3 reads TGCAGCGTTGAAGGGGGGCAAATTGGCACAGATACGCAGTATTTT. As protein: CSVEGGQIGTDTQYF.

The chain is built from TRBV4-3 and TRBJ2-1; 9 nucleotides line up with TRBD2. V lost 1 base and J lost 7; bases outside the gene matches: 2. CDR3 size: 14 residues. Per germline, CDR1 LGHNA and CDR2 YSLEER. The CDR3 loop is CASSQGGLANEQFF. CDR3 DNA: TGCGCCAGCAGCCAAGGGGGACTAGCAAATGAGCAGTTCTTC.